A few counts support the clone carrying this TCR beta chain. Its antigen is undetermined. TCRdb independently ran MiXCR on the 5' RACE reads; one entry per CDR3 protein. The data show about 350,000 distinct CDR3 sequences, roughly 13% seen once. These data originate in a study of T-cell memory formation after mild COVID-19. Overall study results and limits: In pre-infection memory, a portion of responding clones appeared, which suggested that cross-reactive memory joined.

Looked up from germline, CDR1 is SGHDT and CDR2 is YYEEEE. Trimming shortened V by 4 bases and J by 4 bases, and 6 bases separated the two germline ends. The CDR3 spans 12 residues. Material for sequencing was PBMCs or a T cell subset sorted from them (not recorded which). This sequence joins TRBV5-6 and TRBJ1-5; no reliable D call. This clonotype was obtained from a man younger than 30 who had mild COVID-19 (a few samples of this study predate the infection). Cell type and time point are not known. CDR3 residues: CASSQINQPQHF. The CDR3 coding sequence is TGTGCCAGCAGCCAGATTAATCAGCCCCAGCATTTT.